Listed here is a single TCR beta chain. Researchers ran the PCR with 60 Vbeta and 13 Jbeta primers. Data came from immunoSEQ multiplex PCR; TCRdb stores just in-frame clones and leaves some out. The sample has roughly 110,000 clones; more than 65% are singletons. With V trimmed by 0 bases and J by 8 bases, 5 bases remained unmatched. From germline, CDR1 is WNHNN and CDR2 SYGVQD (reference sequence). The CDR3 consists of 15 residues. This sample stems from a study of cytomegalovirus exposure and HLA in healthy donors. The clonotype comes from a man between 25 and 39 years old in good health and CMV-seronegative. This rearrangement joins TRBV10-1 to TRBJ2-3; TRBD2 matches 10 bases. Sequencing used PBMCs. CDR3 amino acids: CASSESSGRAGTQYF. The CDR3 DNA sequence: TGCGCCAGCAGTGAGTCGAGCGGGAGGGCCGGTACGCAGTATTTT.